This T cell receptor beta chain was obtained from a study of CD8 T cells in ankylosing spondylitis. Study results and caveats: A motif of 7 or 8 highly homologous TCR beta variants was seen as apparently characteristic of ankylosing spondylitis blood. Matched ankylosing spondylitis synovial fluid reportedly contained a significantly enriched population of disease-linked clones.

This clonotype was seen a handful of times. The antigen remains undetermined. The trim removed 5 bases at V and 3 bases at J, leaving 8 bases unmatched. Germline V gives CDR1 SEHNR, CDR2 FQNEAQ (reference sequence). The CDR3 totals 16 residues. 5'-RACE, quantitative and with molecular barcodes, yielded the TCR beta libraries. TCRdb used MiXCR to reprocess the 5' RACE reads, holding one entry per CDR3 protein. The sample has tens of thousands of distinct CDR3 sequences, more than 8.5% seen once. The chain carries TRBV7-9 and TRBJ2-3, with 10 bases identical to TRBD2. This TCR was sampled from a male donor with ankylosing spondylitis. The sequenced sample was blood, either unsorted or a sorted T cell fraction (not recorded which). CDR3 coding DNA: TGTGCCAGCAGCCGTACTAGCGGGGAGGCAACAGATACGCAGTATTTT. Amino acids: CASSRTSGEATDTQYF.